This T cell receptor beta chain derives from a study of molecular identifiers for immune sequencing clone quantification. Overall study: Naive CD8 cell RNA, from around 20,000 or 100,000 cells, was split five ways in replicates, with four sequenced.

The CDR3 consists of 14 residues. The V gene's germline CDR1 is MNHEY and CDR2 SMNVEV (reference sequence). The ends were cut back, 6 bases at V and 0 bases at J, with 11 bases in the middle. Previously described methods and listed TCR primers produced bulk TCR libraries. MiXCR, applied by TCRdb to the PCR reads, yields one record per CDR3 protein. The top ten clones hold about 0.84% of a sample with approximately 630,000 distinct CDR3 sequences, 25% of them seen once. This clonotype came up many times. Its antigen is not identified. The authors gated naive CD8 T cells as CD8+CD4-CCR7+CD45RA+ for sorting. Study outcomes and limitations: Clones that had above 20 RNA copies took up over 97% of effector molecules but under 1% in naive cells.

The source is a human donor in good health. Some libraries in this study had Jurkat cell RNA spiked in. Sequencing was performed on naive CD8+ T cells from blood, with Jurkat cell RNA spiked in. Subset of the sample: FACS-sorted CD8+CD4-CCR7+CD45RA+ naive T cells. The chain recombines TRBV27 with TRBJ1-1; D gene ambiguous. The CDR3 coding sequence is TGTGCCAGCAGCTTAGGCGGCCTGAACACTGAAGCTTTCTTT. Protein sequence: CASSLGGLNTEAFF.